This TCR beta chain comes out of a study of T cell responses to AZD1222 COVID-19 vaccine. The protocol was immunoSEQ multiplex PCR, while the TCRdb copy is restricted to in-frame clones and leaves out a portion. The data show about 86,000 clones, with more than 75% seen just once and less than 3.5% held by the top ten. Germline V gene lookup returns CDR1 DFQATT and CDR2 SNEGSKA (reference sequence). Trimming shortened V by 3 bases and J by 3 bases, and 9 bases separated the two germline ends. The CDR3 spans 13 residues. This TCR came from an adult in good health. The chain recombines TRBV20-1 with TRBJ1-5; a possible D gene is TRBD1 (5 bases). Source: peripheral blood, taken on day 0 of AZD1222 vaccination. The CDR3 DNA follows: TGCAGTGCTAGTGAGGGGAACAATCAGCCCCAGCATTTT. This codes for CSASEGNNQPQHF.